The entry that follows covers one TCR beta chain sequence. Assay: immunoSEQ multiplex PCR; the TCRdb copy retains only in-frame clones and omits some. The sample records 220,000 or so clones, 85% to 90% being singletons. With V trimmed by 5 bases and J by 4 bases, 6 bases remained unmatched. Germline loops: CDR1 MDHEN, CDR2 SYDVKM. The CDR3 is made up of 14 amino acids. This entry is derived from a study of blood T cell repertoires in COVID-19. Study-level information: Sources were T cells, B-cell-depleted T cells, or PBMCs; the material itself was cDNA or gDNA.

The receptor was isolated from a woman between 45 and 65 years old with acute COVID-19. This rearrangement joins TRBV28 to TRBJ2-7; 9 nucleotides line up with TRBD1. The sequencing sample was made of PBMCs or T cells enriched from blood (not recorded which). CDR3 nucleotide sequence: TGTGCCAGCAGTCCACGACAGGGGGGATACGAGCAGTACTTC. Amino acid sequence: CASSPRQGGYEQYF.